Presented here are 14 T cell receptor beta chains from one specimen sequenced in a study of cytotoxic CD8 clonotypes in ibrutinib-treated CLL. Assay: immunoSEQ multiplex PCR; the TCRdb copy retains only in-frame clones and omits some. The repertoire holds 150,000 to 200,000 clones, roughly 90% seen once, with 3% to 3.5% in the top ten. The sequences come from PBMCs, collected at disease progression, from a patient treated with ibrutinib. The receptors shown here come from a human donor with chronic lymphocytic leukemia.

The V and J genes are TRBV7-9 and TRBJ2-7; D unclear. Germline V gives CDR1 SEHNR, CDR2 FQNEAQ (reference sequence). This CDR3 region has 12 residues. Trimming cost V 3 bases and J 7 bases, with 10 bases left between them. CDR3 region: CASSFPSWEQYF. The CDR3 DNA sequence: TGTGCCAGCAGCTTCCCCTCATGGGAGCAGTACTTC.

The rearrangement links TRBV27 to TRBJ1-1, with D maybe TRBD1 (6 bases). The germline gives CDR1 MNHEY, CDR2 SMNVEV (reference sequence). This CDR3 contains 12 residues. Trimming took 10 bases from V and 10 from J, leaving 19 bases between them. The CDR3 spells CATSNGQFIAFF. Here the CDR3 DNA reads TGTGCCACCTCAAATGGACAGTTTATAGCTTTCTTT.

V and J are TRBV28 and TRBJ2-3, with 15 positions matching TRBD2. CDR1 is MDHEN, CDR2 SYDVKM, per germline. The CDR3 has 20 residues. Losses at the gene ends were 2 bases for V and 2 bases for J; bases not matched to a gene: 11. The CDR3 nucleotides read TGTGCCAGCAGTTTACTAGGCCCCGGGACTAGCGGGAGGTTCACAGATACGCAGTATTTT. This sequence encodes CASSLLGPGTSGRFTDTQYF. Combining the CDR3 with reference TRBV28 and TRBJ2-3 gives the whole variable domain DVKVTQSSRYLVKRTGEKVFLECVQDMDHENMFWYRQDPGLGLRLIYFSYDVKMKEKGDIPEGYSVSREKKERFSLILESASTNQTSMYLCASSLLGPGTSGRFTDTQYFGPGTRLTVL.

This rearrangement joins TRBV12-1 to TRBJ1-3; TRBD1 is taken as the D call from the table, unchecked against the DNA. TRBV12-1 is tagged as a pseudogene. The length of the CDR3 is 19 residues. The CDR3 loop is CASTTEGTGGVIKGNTIYF. As DNA, the CDR3 is TGTGCCAGCACCACCGAAGGGACAGGGGGCGTTATTAAGGGAAACACCATATATTTT.

This clone was picked up a small number of times. This sequence joins TRBV30 and TRBJ1-1, with 7 bases fitting TRBD1. Germline V gives CDR1 GTSNPN, CDR2 SVGIG (reference sequence). This CDR3 has 15 amino acids. Germline trimming cut 5 bases from V and 0 bases from J; bases unmatched to any gene: 9. In DNA form, the CDR3 reads TGTGCCTGGCAAGGGACAGCCTTCATGAACACTGAAGCTTTCTTT. Residues: CAWQGTAFMNTEAFF.

The gene calls are TRBV28 and TRBJ2-3, with 10 bases identical to TRBD1. From germline, CDR1 is MDHEN and CDR2 SYDVKM. J lost 4 bases, V lost 8 bases, and 6 bases had no gene match. The length of the CDR3 is 14 residues. The CDR3 sequence is CASLDRGRADTQYF. CDR3 in DNA: TGTGCCAGCCTAGACAGGGGGCGCGCAGATACGCAGTATTTT.

The chain recombines TRBV7-6 with TRBJ1-4, with TRBD1 as a possible D gene (6 bases). V gave up 5 bases and J gave up 7 bases, with 20 bases separating them. Germline V gene data show CDR1 as SGHVS and CDR2 as FNYEAQ. This CDR3 contains 16 residues. CDR3 DNA: TGTGCCAGCAGCCCGGCCCCGGGGGGCGCGGGTGAAAAACTGTTTTTT. The encoded protein is CASSPAPGGAGEKLFF.

The chain joins TRBV5-4 to TRBJ2-7; 12 nucleotides align to TRBD2. Trimming took 3 bases from V and 6 from J; bases not matched to a gene: 4. CDR1 SGHNT and CDR2 YYREEE come from the germline V gene (reference sequence). There are 14 residues in the CDR3. CDR3 sequence (DNA): TGTGCCAGCAGCTCGCCGGGACTAGCGGGCGAGCAGTACTTC. Protein product: CASSSPGLAGEQYF. Drawing the rest from reference TRBV5-4 and TRBJ2-7, the complete variable domain is ETGVTQSPTHLIKTRGQQVTLRCSSQSGHNTVSWYQQALGQGPQFIFQYYREEENGRGNFPPRFSGLQFPNYSSELNVNALELDDSALYLCASSSPGLAGEQYFGPGTRLTVT.

This rearrangement joins TRBV27 to TRBJ1-4; a possible D gene is TRBD1 (5 bases). Between the trimmed V and J ends, which lost 4 bases and 4 bases, there was a span of 7 bases. CDR1 and CDR2 from the germline V gene are MNHEY and SMNVEV (reference sequence). The CDR3 runs to 13 residues. The CDR3 sequence is CASSWDYNEKLFF. In DNA, the CDR3 is TGTGCCAGCAGTTGGGACTATAATGAAAAACTGTTTTTT. Using reference TRBV27 and TRBJ1-4 for the parts outside the CDR3, the full variable domain is EAQVTQNPRYLITVTGKKLTVTCSQNMNHEYMSWYRQDPGLGLRQIYYSMNVEVTDKGDVPEGYKVSRKEKRNFPLILESPSPNQTSLYFCASSWDYNEKLFFGSGTQLSVL.

The chain is built from TRBV11-2 and TRBJ1-4; D not resolved. Germline lookup yields CDR1 SGHAT and CDR2 FQNNGV. This CDR3 has 15 residues. V was cut by 0 bases and J by 7 bases, with 12 bases left in between. The CDR3 sequence: CASSLDRLGSEKLFF. In nucleotides, the CDR3 is TGTGCCAGCAGCTTAGATAGGCTCGGCAGTGAAAAACTGTTTTTT.

The chain couples TRBV9 to TRBJ2-1; 15 bases match TRBD2. Germline lookup yields CDR1 SGDLS and CDR2 YYNGEE. The CDR3 consists of 15 residues. With V trimmed by 5 bases and J by 7 bases, 4 bases remained unmatched. CDR3 sequence reads: CASSPGLAGGNEQFF. CDR3 nucleotide sequence: TGTGCCAGCAGTCCAGGACTAGCGGGAGGGAATGAGCAGTTCTTC.

The J gene is TRBJ2-5, the V gene TRBV11-3; D possibly uses TRBD1 or TRBD2 (5 bases each). The CDR3 runs to 15 residues. Germline-derived CDR1 and CDR2 are SGHNT and YENEEA. The V end was cut by 0 bases, the J end by 2 bases, with 10 bases between. The CDR3 DNA sequence: TGTGCCAGCAGCTTAGATTGGGGACGTCAAGAGACCCAGTACTTC. Translated, it gives CASSLDWGRQETQYF.

Worth noting for this clone: Other DNA sequences from this sample encode an identical CDR3 as well. This chain joins TRBV27 and TRBJ2-7; 9 bases agree with TRBD1. The J segment lost 2 bases and the V segment lost 5 bases, leaving 4 bases of the junction unmatched. This CDR3 region has 14 residues. Germline V CDR1 and CDR2: MNHEY, SMNVEV (reference sequence). The CDR3: CASSPDRGAYEQYF. The CDR3 DNA is TGTGCCAGCAGTCCGGACAGGGGCGCCTACGAGCAGTACTTC.

This chain connects TRBV10-3 to TRBJ2-1; 9 bases fit TRBD1. The V gene's germline CDR1 is ENHRY and CDR2 SYGVKD. Trimming removed 10 bases from V and 4 bases from J; junction bases left unmatched: 8. The CDR3 sequence is 14 residues long. CDR3 residues: CATSLGQGYNEQFF. In nucleotides, the CDR3 is TGTGCCACGTCTCTGGGACAGGGATACAATGAGCAGTTCTTC.